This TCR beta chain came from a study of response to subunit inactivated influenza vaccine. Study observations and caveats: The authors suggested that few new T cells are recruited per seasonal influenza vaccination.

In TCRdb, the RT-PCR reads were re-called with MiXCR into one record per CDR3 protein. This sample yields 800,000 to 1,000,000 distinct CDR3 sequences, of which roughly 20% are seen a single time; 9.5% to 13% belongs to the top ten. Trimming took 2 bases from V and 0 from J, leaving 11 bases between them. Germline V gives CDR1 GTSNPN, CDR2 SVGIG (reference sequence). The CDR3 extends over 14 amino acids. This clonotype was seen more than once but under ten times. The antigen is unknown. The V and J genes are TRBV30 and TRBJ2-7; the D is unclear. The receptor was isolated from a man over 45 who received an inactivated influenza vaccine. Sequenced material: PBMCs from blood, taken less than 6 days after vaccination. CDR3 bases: TGTGCCTGGAGTTCTTCCGGACCCTCCTACGAGCAGTACTTC. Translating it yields CAWSSSGPSYEQYF. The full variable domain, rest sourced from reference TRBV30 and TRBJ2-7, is SQTIHQWPATLVQPVGSPLSLECTVEGTSNPNLYWYRQAAGRGLQLLFYSVGIGQISSEVPQNLSASRPQDRQFILSSKKLLLSDSGFYLCAWSSSGPSYEQYFGPGTRLTVT.